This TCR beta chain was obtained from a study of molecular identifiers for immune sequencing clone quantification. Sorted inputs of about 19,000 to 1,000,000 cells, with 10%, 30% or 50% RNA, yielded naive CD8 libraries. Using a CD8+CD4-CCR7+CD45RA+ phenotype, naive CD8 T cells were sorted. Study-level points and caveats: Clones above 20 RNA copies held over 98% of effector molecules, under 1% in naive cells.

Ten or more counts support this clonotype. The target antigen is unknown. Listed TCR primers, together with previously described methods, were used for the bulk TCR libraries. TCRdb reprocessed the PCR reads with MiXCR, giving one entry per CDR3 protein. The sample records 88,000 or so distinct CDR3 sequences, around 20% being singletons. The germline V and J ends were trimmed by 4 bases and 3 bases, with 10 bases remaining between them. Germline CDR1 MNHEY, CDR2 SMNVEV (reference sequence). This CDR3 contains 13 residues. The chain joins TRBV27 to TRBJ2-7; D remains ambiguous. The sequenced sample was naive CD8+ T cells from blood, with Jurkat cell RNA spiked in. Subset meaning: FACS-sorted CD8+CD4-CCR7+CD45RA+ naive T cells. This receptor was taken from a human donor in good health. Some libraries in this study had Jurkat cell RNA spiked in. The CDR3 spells CASSSRPVYEQYF. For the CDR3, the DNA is TGTGCCAGCAGTTCCCGCCCCGTCTACGAGCAGTACTTC.